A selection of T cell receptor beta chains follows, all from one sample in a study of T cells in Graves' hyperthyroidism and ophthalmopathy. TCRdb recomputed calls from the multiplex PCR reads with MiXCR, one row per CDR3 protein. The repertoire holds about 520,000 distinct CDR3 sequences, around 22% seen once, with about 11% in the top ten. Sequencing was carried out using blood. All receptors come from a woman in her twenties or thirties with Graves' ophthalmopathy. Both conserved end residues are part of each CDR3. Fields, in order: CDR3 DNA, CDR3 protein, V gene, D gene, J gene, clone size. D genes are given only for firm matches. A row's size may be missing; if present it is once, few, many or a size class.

TGTGCCAGCAGCCCCACGACAGGGGTTTGGCCTGGGGCCAACGTCCTGACTTTC,CASSPTTGVWPGANVLTF,TRBV11-1,TRBD1,TRBJ2-6,few
TGTGCCAGCAGTTTGATTGGGACAGGAACGGAGGGGGCTAACTATGGCTACACCTTC,CASSLIGTGTEGANYGYTF,TRBV27,TRBD1,TRBJ1-2,many
TGTGCCAGCAGAGCCCGACAAGTCCCTTTTAGTGGCTACACCTTC,CASRARQVPFSGYTF,TRBV6-1,NA,TRBJ1-2,many
TGTGCCGTTCAGGGGGCAAGCTCCTACGAGCAGTACTTC,CAVQGASSYEQYF,TRBV10-3,TRBD1,TRBJ2-7,many
TGTGCCACCAGTGGGACAGGGCCCAATCAGCCCCAGCATTTT,CATSGTGPNQPQHF,TRBV24-1,TRBD1,TRBJ1-5,NA
TGTGCCAGCAGCTCCGCGTCCCGACATGGCTACACCTTC,CASSSASRHGYTF,TRBV7-9,NA,TRBJ1-2,few
TGTGCCACCAGCACCCCCCGGGGGGGGCGCGACGAGCAGTACTTC,CATSTPRGGRDEQYF,TRBV15,TRBD2,TRBJ2-7,NA
TGTGCCAGCAGTGAAGCGGGAGGGGTCTATGGCTACACCTTC,CASSEAGGVYGYTF,TRBV2,NA,TRBJ1-2,few
TGCAGCGTTGAAGGGGACGGGACAGGGTTTGGCTACACCTTC,CSVEGDGTGFGYTF,TRBV29-1,TRBD1,TRBJ1-2,many
TGCAGTGCTAGACCCTCGGACGGTAAAAACATTCAGTACTTC,CSARPSDGKNIQYF,TRBV20-1,NA,TRBJ2-4,NA
TGTGCCAGCAGCCACGCAGGAGCGTTTGTAGCTTTCTTT,CASSHAGAFVAFF,TRBV5-6,NA,TRBJ1-1,NA
TGTGCCTGGAGTGGAGGGAACCAAGAGACCCAGTACTTC,CAWSGGNQETQYF,TRBV30,NA,TRBJ2-5,NA
TGTGCCAGCAGCTTGGACCATAATCTCCCCCAGCATTTT,CASSLDHNLPQHF,TRBV11-2,NA,TRBJ1-5,NA
TGTGCCAGCAGCTTGGACAGGGAGGTAGATGGCTACACCTTC,CASSLDREVDGYTF,TRBV27,TRBD1,TRBJ1-2,many
TGTGCCAGTAGTATTGGGTTCCGGGAGCTGTTTTTT,CASSIGFRELFF,TRBV19,NA,TRBJ2-2,NA
TGTGCCAGCAGCTTAGTGTCTCAGGGTAAAGAGACCCAGTACTTC,CASSLVSQGKETQYF,TRBV11-2,NA,TRBJ2-5,NA
TGTGCCAGCAGCTTATTGGGGAAAGAGACCCAGTACTTC,CASSLLGKETQYF,TRBV7-3,NA,TRBJ2-5,many
TGTGCCAGCAGGTGGACTAGCGGCGGACAGTACTTC,CASRWTSGGQYF,TRBV6-1,TRBD2,TRBJ2-7,NA
TGCAGTGCTAGTATTACAGGGACCACTGAAGCTTTCTTT,CSASITGTTEAFF,TRBV20-1,NA,TRBJ1-1,NA
TGCGCCAGCAGCGAGAGTACGTCTGGAAACACCATATATTTT,CASSESTSGNTIYF,TRBV10-1,NA,TRBJ1-3,NA
TGCGCCAGCAGCCAAGAGGCCAGGGCAAATCAGCCCCAGCATTTT,CASSQEARANQPQHF,TRBV4-1,NA,TRBJ1-5,many
TGCGCCAGCAGCCAAGGCGCAGGGAGCCAGCAGTACTTC,CASSQGAGSQQYF,TRBV4-3,NA,TRBJ2-7,many
TGTGCCAGCAGTTCTCTGGCCTCGAACACTGAAGCATTCTTT,CASSSLASNTEAFF,TRBV2,NA,TRBJ1-1,many
TGTGCCAGCAGTTTCCCCCTCGGGACGGGATCCTACGAGCAGTACTTC,CASSFPLGTGSYEQYF,TRBV28,NA,TRBJ2-7,few
TGTGCCACCAGCAGGGGAGGGAACAATCAGCCCCAGCATTTT,CATSRGGNNQPQHF,TRBV15,NA,TRBJ1-5,many
TGTGCCAGCAGCTCAGATAGTCAGCCCCAGCATTTT,CASSSDSQPQHF,TRBV7-9,NA,TRBJ1-5,NA
TGTGCCAGCCGGACAGGGGACGGGCAGCCCCAGCATTTT,CASRTGDGQPQHF,TRBV18,TRBD1,TRBJ1-5,many
TGTGCCAGCAGCCGAGGGGGACTAGCGGGACAAGAGACCCAGTACTTC,CASSRGGLAGQETQYF,TRBV12-3/TRBV12-4,TRBD2,TRBJ2-5,few
TGCAGTGCGAGACCACCGGGACTAGCGTTTGAGACCCAGTACTTC,CSARPPGLAFETQYF,TRBV20-1,TRBD2,TRBJ2-5,many
TGTGCCAGCAGTGTAGGGCGGTACTACGAGCAGTACTTC,CASSVGRYYEQYF,TRBV2,NA,TRBJ2-7,many
TGCAGTGCTAGAGATCGGGACCCAAGTAACACCATATATTTT,CSARDRDPSNTIYF,TRBV20-1,NA,TRBJ1-3,many